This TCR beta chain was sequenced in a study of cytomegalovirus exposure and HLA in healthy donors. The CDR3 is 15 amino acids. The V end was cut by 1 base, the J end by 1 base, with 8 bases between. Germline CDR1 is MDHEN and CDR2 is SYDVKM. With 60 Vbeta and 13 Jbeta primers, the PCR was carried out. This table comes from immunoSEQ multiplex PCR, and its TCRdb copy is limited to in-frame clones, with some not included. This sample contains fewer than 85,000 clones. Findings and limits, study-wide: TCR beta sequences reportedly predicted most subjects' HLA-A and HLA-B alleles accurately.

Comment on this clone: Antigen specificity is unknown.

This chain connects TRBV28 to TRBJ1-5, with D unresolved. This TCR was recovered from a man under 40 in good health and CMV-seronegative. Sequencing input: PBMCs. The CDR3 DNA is TGTGCCAGCAGTTTATTTGTCAGGAGCAATCAGCCCCAGCATTTT. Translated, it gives CASSLFVRSNQPQHF.